These 21 T cell receptor beta chains share one sample of origin, sequenced in a study of early stage breast cancer tumors. TCRdb keeps only in-frame clones here, not all; method: immunoSEQ multiplex PCR. The table shows some 75,000 clones, with roughly three quarters occurring only once. Sequenced sample: blood. The source of these receptors is a person aged 55 to 75 with breast cancer.

The CDR3 protein is CASSLTGSSYEQYF. The CDR3 DNA follows: TGTGCCAGCAGTTTGACCGGGAGTTCCTACGAGCAGTACTTC. The chain links TRBV6-5 to TRBJ2-7; D possibly corresponds to TRBD2 (6 bases). CDR1 is MNHEY and CDR2 is SVGAGI in the germline V gene. The CDR3 runs to 14 residues. Between the trimmed V and J ends, which lost 4 bases and 1 base, there was a span of 11 bases.

This clone was counted once. The V call is TRBV2, the J call TRBJ1-1, with a tentative D call TRBD1 (6 bases). CDR1 is SNHLY and CDR2 is FYNNEI in the germline V gene. V lost 7 bases, J lost 1 base, and 10 bases lay in between. There are 13 residues in the CDR3. CDR3 sequence: CASIRQENTEAFF. The CDR3 coding sequence is TGTGCCAGCATTCGACAGGAGAACACTGAAGCTTTCTTT.

The genes are TRBV30 and TRBJ2-2; 9 bases agree with TRBD1. CDR3 size: 16 residues. With V trimmed by 0 bases and J by 4 bases, 6 bases remained unmatched. Germline CDR1 is GTSNPN and CDR2 is SVGIG (reference sequence). In nucleotides, the CDR3 is TGTGCCTGGAGTGTACTTGGGACAGGGCTCACCGGGGAGCTGTTTTTT. Its translation is CAWSVLGTGLTGELFF. Filled out from reference TRBV30 and TRBJ2-2, the complete variable domain reads SQTIHQWPATLVQPVGSPLSLECTVEGTSNPNLYWYRQAAGRGLQLLFYSVGIGQISSEVPQNLSASRPQDRQFILSSKKLLLSDSGFYLCAWSVLGTGLTGELFFGEGSRLTVL.

V is TRBV18 and J is TRBJ1-3; D might be TRBD1 (5 bases). CDR3 size: 14 residues. Trimming took off 6 bases at V and 7 bases at J, with 16 bases between the two ends. CDR1 and CDR2 from the germline V gene are KGHSH and LQKENI. CDR3 region: CASSTGALWNTIYF. Written as DNA, the CDR3 is TGTGCCAGCTCCACAGGAGCCCTCTGGAACACCATATATTTT. Looking up the rest from reference TRBV18 and TRBJ1-3 gives the full variable domain: NAGVMQNPRHLVRRRGQEARLRCSPMKGHSHVYWYRQLPEEGLKFMVYLQKENIIDESGMPKERFSAEFPKEGPSILRIQQVVRGDSAAYFCASSTGALWNTIYFGEGSWLTVV.

This chain links TRBV5-1 with TRBJ1-1, with unresolved D. The CDR3 contains 14 residues. In germline, CDR1 is SGHRS, CDR2 YFSETQ. The V and J ends lost 3 bases and 1 base respectively, with 10 bases between them. CDR3: CASSSEGQNTEAFF. CDR3 coding DNA: TGCGCCAGCAGCTCCGAGGGTCAGAACACTGAAGCTTTCTTT.

This clone was seen a single time. This chain joins TRBV19 and TRBJ2-5; 12 bases are shared with TRBD1. The V gene end was trimmed by 4 bases and the J gene end by 5 bases; junction bases not matched to a gene: 8. The germline V gene has CDR1 LNHDA and CDR2 SQIVND (reference sequence). The CDR3 consists of 16 residues. CDR3 nucleotides: TGTGCCAGTAGTACTTTTAGGGACAGGGGGCAGGAGACCCAGTACTTC. It is translated as CASSTFRDRGQETQYF.

The V call is TRBV7-3, the J call TRBJ1-6; TRBD1 agrees at 8 bases. The CDR3 runs to 15 residues. In germline, CDR1 is SGHTA, CDR2 FQGTGA. Trimming at V came to 2 bases and at J to 9 bases, leaving 6 bases not matched to a gene. CDR3 loop: CASSLGQGAVSPLHF. In DNA, the CDR3 is TGTGCCAGCAGCTTAGGTCAGGGGGCCGTTTCACCCCTCCACTTT.

The V call is TRBV5-5, the J call TRBJ1-2, with D possibly matching TRBD1 (6 bases). Trimming stripped 3 bases from V and 8 bases from J, with 14 bases between. This CDR3 contains 13 residues. Germline CDR1 reads SGHKS; CDR2 reads YYEKEE (reference sequence). The CDR3 protein is CASSWEQGVGYTF. CDR3 sequence (DNA): TGTGCCAGCAGCTGGGAACAGGGCGTAGGCTACACCTTC.

The CDR3 DNA is TGCGCCAGCAGCCAAGGGGGAGGGCGAGGCGAAAAACTGTTTTTT. Its protein product is CASSQGGGRGEKLFF. The J gene is TRBJ1-4, the V gene TRBV4-3, with D uncertain. The V gene lost 1 base and the J gene lost 8 bases, with 14 bases spanning the gap. The CDR3 is 15 residues long. Germline V lookup: CDR1 LGHNA, CDR2 YSLEER.

Here the CDR3 reads CASSLNYNEQFF. The CDR3 DNA follows: TGTGCCAGCAGCCTTAACTACAATGAGCAGTTCTTC. The chain links TRBV9 to TRBJ2-1; D gene unclear. V lost 4 bases and J lost 3, with 5 bases in between. The CDR3 covers 12 residues. Germline V gene lookup returns CDR1 SGDLS and CDR2 YYNGEE. The whole variable domain, filled in from reference TRBV9 and TRBJ2-1, reads DSGVTQTPKHLITATGQRVTLRCSPRSGDLSVYWYQQSLDQGLQFLIQYYNGEERAKGNILERFSAQQFPDLHSELNLSSLELGDSALYFCASSLNYNEQFFGPGTRLTVL.

This chain uses TRBV10-3 with TRBJ2-1, with D possibly being TRBD1 (5 bases). Trimming removed 6 bases at V and 15 bases at J, with 21 bases between. Germline CDR1 ENHRY, CDR2 SYGVKD. The CDR3 loop spans 13 amino acids. CDR3 amino acids: CAISGPGLLPPFF. Here the CDR3 DNA reads TGTGCCATCAGCGGCCCAGGGCTTCTTCCCCCGTTCTTC.

The chain employs TRBV7-9 and TRBJ2-1; 7 bases agree with TRBD2. There are 17 residues in the CDR3. CDR1 is SEHNR and CDR2 is FQNEAQ in the germline V gene (reference sequence). V was pared by 2 bases and J by 1 base, with 8 bases of the junction left unmatched. The CDR3 nucleotides read TGTGCCAGCAGCTTACAGCGGGGAGGTTATTCCTACAATGAGCAGTTCTTC. Residues: CASSLQRGGYSYNEQFF.

The chain is built from TRBV5-5 and TRBJ1-3; no clear D. The V and J ends lost 0 bases and 4 bases respectively, with 11 bases between them. CDR1 and CDR2 from the germline V gene are SGHKS and YYEKEE (reference sequence). The CDR3 is 15 amino acids. In nucleotides, the CDR3 is TGTGCCAGCAGCTTGGCAAGGGAGAGAGGAAACACCATATATTTT. Its protein product is CASSLARERGNTIYF.

This clone was picked up one time. The V and J genes are TRBV5-1 and TRBJ2-3; 8 bases are shared with TRBD2. Germline V lookup: CDR1 SGHRS, CDR2 YFSETQ. J lost 5 bases, V lost 3 bases, and 2 bases had no gene match. The CDR3 loop spans 13 amino acids. Here the CDR3 DNA reads TGCGCCAGCAGCTCCCGGGGGGGAGATACGCAGTATTTT. Translating it yields CASSSRGGDTQYF.

In DNA form, the CDR3 reads TGTGCCAGCAGCCAGGGGGGCTACACAGATACGCAGTATTTT. It specifies CASSQGGYTDTQYF. The chain has TRBV7-3 and TRBJ2-3; D is perhaps TRBD1 (7 bases). The V gene's germline CDR1 is SGHTA and CDR2 FQGTGA. Trimming took off 5 bases at V and 2 bases at J, with 11 bases between the two ends. The CDR3 extends over 14 amino acids.

This clone was counted a single time. V is TRBV11-2 and J is TRBJ1-2; D is perhaps TRBD1 (6 bases). V was clipped by 3 bases and J by 3 bases, with 14 bases between them. The CDR3 consists of 15 residues. From germline, CDR1 is SGHAT and CDR2 FQNNGV. CDR3 residues: CASSFTGTPDYGYTF. DNA of the CDR3: TGTGCCAGCAGCTTCACCGGGACACCAGACTATGGCTACACCTTC.

The CDR3 nucleotides are TGCGCCAGCAGCCAAGTTATGGACACTGAAGCTTTCTTT. Amino acid sequence: CASSQVMDTEAFF. The J gene is TRBJ1-1, the V gene TRBV4-1; D gene ambiguous. V shed 1 base and J shed 3 bases, with 6 bases lying between them. This CDR3 spans 13 amino acids. Per the germline V gene, CDR1 is MGHRA and CDR2 is YSYEKL.

This chain links TRBV5-1 with TRBJ2-5; D is perhaps TRBD1 (6 bases). The CDR3 length is 15 residues. Trimming took 4 bases from V and 5 from J, leaving 18 bases between them. Looked up from germline, CDR1 is SGHRS and CDR2 is YFSETQ. The CDR3 loop is CASSRQGSGGETQYF. CDR3 nucleotides: TGCGCCAGCAGCCGTCAGGGGTCCGGCGGGGAGACCCAGTACTTC.

The V gene is TRBV7-8, the J gene TRBJ2-7; no clear D gene. Per germline, CDR1 SGHVS and CDR2 FQNEAQ. Trimming stripped 5 bases from V and 4 bases from J, with 18 bases between. This CDR3 spans 15 amino acids. Here the CDR3 reads CASSPGVNPQYEQYF. The CDR3 DNA is TGTGCCAGCAGCCCTGGGGTTAATCCCCAATACGAGCAGTACTTC.

The V gene is TRBV5-1, the J gene TRBJ2-5; D is unclear. The CDR3 extends over 15 amino acids. Trimming cost V 0 bases and J 7 bases, with 16 bases left between them. Germline CDR1 is SGHRS and CDR2 is YFSETQ. The CDR3 spells CASSLAGFGDTTQYF. CDR3 nucleotide sequence: TGCGCCAGCAGCTTGGCCGGATTTGGCGATACGACCCAGTACTTC.

The chain links TRBV5-6 to TRBJ2-7; a possible D gene is TRBD1 (6 bases). Germline V gives CDR1 SGHDT, CDR2 YYEEEE. Deletions cut 4 bases from V and 0 bases from J, with 14 bases between. The CDR3 covers 15 residues. Here the CDR3 reads CASSHRQANSYEQYF. The DNA of the CDR3 is TGTGCCAGCAGCCATCGACAGGCTAACTCCTACGAGCAGTACTTC.